This T cell receptor beta chain was documented in a study of T cell responses to AZD1222 COVID-19 vaccine. CDR1 is LGHDT and CDR2 is YNNKEL in the germline V gene (reference sequence). The CDR3 spans 17 residues. V trimming: 4 bases; J trimming: 5 bases; junction bases outside the gene matches: 16. Profiling relied on immunoSEQ multiplex PCR, and the TCRdb table lists in-frame clones only, not all of them. This sample yields 75,000 to 100,000 clones, of which 89% are seen a single time; 1.6% belongs to the top ten. The sequencing used peripheral blood, collected on day 0 of AZD1222 vaccination. The V call is TRBV3-1 (or the pseudogene TRBV3-2), the J call TRBJ2-5; TRBD1 matches at 7 bases. This TCR was sampled from an adult in good health. As DNA, the CDR3 is TGTGCCAGCAGCCCGCTAAGTGGGGACAGTCGGATGGAGACCCAGTACTTC. Its protein product is CASSPLSGDSRMETQYF.